This T cell receptor beta chain appears in the sequencing data of a study of CD8 T cells in Susac syndrome. Concerning this clonotype: Its antigen is still unknown.

The germline V gene encodes CDR1 SNHLY and CDR2 FYNNEI. The CDR3 extends over 13 amino acids. V gave up 2 bases and J gave up 6 bases, with 10 bases separating them. Points from the study as a whole: The study conceded that its TCR sequencing and HLA analysis involved relatively few individuals.

A quantity of roughly 0.5 to 1 ug RNA underwent reverse transcription using random hexamers. Amplification of TCR beta CDR3 used immunoSEQ multiplex PCR across 54 Vbeta and 13 Jbeta. TCRdb used MiXCR to reprocess the immunoSEQ multiplex PCR reads, holding one entry per CDR3 protein. The repertoire holds more than 85,000 distinct CDR3 sequences, with less than 97% as singletons. V usage is TRBV2 and J usage is TRBJ1-2; D uncertain. The sample taken for sequencing was CD4+ T cells from PBMCs. This sequence originates from a human donor in good health. CDR3 loop: CASSELEVNGYTF. Written as DNA, the CDR3 is TGTGCCAGCAGTGAATTGGAGGTTAATGGCTACACCTTC.